The clone carrying this T cell receptor beta chain was seen a handful of times. Its antigen remains unidentified. This entry comes from a study of T-cell reconstitution after alpha-beta-depleted transplantation in children. A library of TCRbeta sequences, prepared with unique molecular identifiers, was generated. TCRdb ran MiXCR on the PCR reads and lists one entry per CDR3 protein. This table has 250,000 to 400,000 distinct CDR3 sequences, more than 20% appearing once. The study, taken as a whole, reports: After one year, T-cell counts and TCRbeta diversity mostly came from new T cells. About two months after transplant, alpha-beta T cells reportedly came from several hundred expanded graft clones.

This sequence originates from a male patient between 10 and 17 years old who had a stem cell transplant for acute lymphoblastic leukemia, so the T cells may come from the graft donor. Specimen: PBMCs, mostly from graft donor cells, collected 180 days after TCRalphabeta/CD19-depleted stem cell transplant.

Here the CDR3 DNA reads TGTGCCAGCAGACGTACTAGCCCGAACTACAATGAGCAGTTCTTC. Amino acids: CASRRTSPNYNEQFF. The chain combines TRBV5-4 with TRBJ2-1, with D maybe TRBD2 (6 bases). Germline loops: CDR1 SGHNT, CDR2 YYREEE (reference sequence). V lost 5 bases and J 3 bases, leaving 15 bases between the germline ends. This CDR3 has 15 residues.